This TCR beta chain was obtained from a study of cytomegalovirus exposure and HLA in healthy donors. The PCR was carried out with 60 Vbeta primers and 13 Jbeta primers. The repertoire was sequenced with immunoSEQ multiplex PCR; TCRdb's copy has only in-frame clones and lacks some. Of around 150,000 clones listed, approximately 79% were seen once; the top ten hold around 6.8%. CDR3 size: 14 residues. In germline, CDR1 is LNHDA, CDR2 SQIVND (reference sequence). The V gene lost 7 bases and the J gene lost 10 bases, with 19 bases spanning the gap. The source of this sequence is a middle-aged man in good health and CMV-seropositive. V is TRBV19 and J is TRBJ1-4, with D maybe TRBD1 (5 bases). What was sequenced was PBMCs. The CDR3 region is CASNGPRTPGKLFF. For the CDR3, the DNA is TGTGCCAGTAATGGGCCCCGGACACCCGGAAAACTGTTTTTT.